Listed below are T cell receptor beta chains from one sample, sequenced in a study of blood T cell repertoires in COVID-19. TCRdb's table, derived via immunoSEQ multiplex PCR, lists solely in-frame clones and lacks some. Of more than 250,000 clones detected, about nine tenths appear once; the ten largest clones hold 1%. Material for sequencing was peripheral blood. All receptors come from a man aged 45 to 65 with active or convalescent COVID-19. The CDR3 runs from the conserved cysteine through the conserved F or W. D genes are given only for firm matches. Expanded clones are given a class, and other clones once, few, many or no size at all.

v_gene	j_gene	d_gene	abundance	CDR3aa	CDR3nt
TRBV28	TRBJ1-2	.	.	CATDSQRYGYTF	TGTGCCACGGACAGCCAGCGCTATGGCTACACCTTC
TRBV7-2	TRBJ2-1	.	.	CASRSTRDSNNEQFF	TGTGCCAGCAGATCGACAAGGGACTCCAACAATGAGCAGTTCTTC
TRBV7-2	TRBJ1-5	TRBD1	.	CASSPDRVDPQHF	TGTGCCAGCAGCCCGGACAGGGTCGACCCCCAGCATTTT
TRBV7-2	TRBJ2-7	TRBD2	.	CASSFTGGGQYF	TGTGCCAGCAGCTTTACGGGGGGAGGGCAGTACTTC
TRBV29-1	TRBJ1-1	.	.	CSVSPGLNEAFF	TGCAGCGTTAGCCCGGGACTGAATGAAGCTTTCTTT
TRBV29-1	TRBJ2-1	TRBD1	.	CSVTGRDRAMNEQFF	TGCAGCGTCACCGGGCGGGACAGGGCTATGAATGAGCAGTTCTTC
TRBV5-4	TRBJ2-3	TRBD2	.	CASSLRLAGGTDTQYF	TGTGCCAGCAGCTTGAGGCTAGCGGGAGGTACAGATACGCAGTATTTT
TRBV28	TRBJ2-7	.	.	CASSLASRDFQQKYF	TGTGCCAGCAGTTTAGCAAGTCGGGACTTCCAACAAAAGTACTTC
TRBV3-1/TRBV3-2	TRBJ2-3	.	.	CASSQGLEPTDTQYF	TGTGCCAGCAGCCAAGGACTAGAACCGACAGATACGCAGTATTTT
TRBV9	TRBJ2-3	TRBD2	.	CASSPSGSRGATDTQYF	TGTGCCAGCAGCCCTAGCGGGTCTAGGGGGGCCACAGATACGCAGTATTTT
TRBV6-2/TRBV6-3	TRBJ2-7	TRBD1	.	CASSYFPGQGGYEQYF	TGTGCCAGCAGTTATTTCCCGGGACAGGGGGGTTACGAGCAGTACTTC
TRBV2	TRBJ2-4	TRBD1	.	CASSEPPGQGSKNIQYF	TGTGCCAGCAGTGAACCTCCGGGACAGGGTTCCAAAAACATTCAGTACTTC
TRBV7-8	TRBJ2-1	.	.	CASSQDRGKAGGREQFF	TGTGCCAGCAGCCAGGACAGGGGAAAAGCGGGGGGGCGCGAGCAGTTCTTC
TRBV5-5	TRBJ2-3	.	.	CASSLDPGRTADTQYF	TGTGCCAGCAGCTTGGACCCAGGGAGGACTGCAGATACGCAGTATTTT
TRBV7-9	TRBJ1-5	.	.	CASSFGGVDQPQHF	TGTGCCAGCAGCTTCGGGGGAGTTGATCAGCCCCAGCATTTT
TRBV7-3	TRBJ2-3	.	.	CASSRLTSTDTQYF	TGTGCCAGCAGCCGATTGACTAGCACAGATACGCAGTATTTT
TRBV28	TRBJ2-1	.	.	CASSSSGTPYGAFF	TGTGCCAGCAGTTCCTCCGGGACTCCTTACGGGGCGTTCTTC
TRBV4-1	TRBJ2-7	TRBD1	.	CASSQDVPTGVGGEQYF	TGCGCCAGCAGCCAAGATGTCCCCACAGGGGTCGGTGGCGAGCAGTACTTC
TRBV5-4	TRBJ2-5	TRBD2	.	CASSLGLAGQETQYF	TGTGCCAGCAGCCTGGGACTAGCGGGTCAAGAGACCCAGTACTTC
TRBV2	TRBJ2-2	.	.	CASRPTVNTGELFF	TGTGCCAGCAGACCGACAGTGAACACCGGGGAGCTGTTTTTT
TRBV7-2	TRBJ2-7	TRBD2	once	CASSPSGTFTYEQYF	TGTGCCAGCAGCCCTAGCGGTACCTTTACCTACGAGCAGTACTTC
TRBV28	TRBJ1-2	.	.	CASSPRQDGGYTF	TGTGCCAGCAGTCCCAGACAGGATGGGGGCTACACCTTC
TRBV5-1	TRBJ2-1	TRBD2	.	CASTGLAGDNEQFF	TGCGCCAGCACCGGACTAGCGGGAGACAATGAGCAGTTCTTC
TRBV6-2/TRBV6-3	TRBJ2-4	TRBD1	.	CASSYSISLGQGDIQYF	TGTGCCAGCAGTTACTCGATTAGCCTAGGACAGGGAGACATTCAGTACTTC
TRBV29-1	TRBJ2-5	TRBD1	.	CSVKGQGLLETQYF	TGCAGCGTTAAAGGACAGGGGCTTTTGGAGACCCAGTACTTC
TRBV28	TRBJ1-4	TRBD1	once	CASSSLQGIGEKLFF	TGTGCCAGCAGTTCCCTACAGGGGATAGGGGAAAAACTGTTTTTT
TRBV28	TRBJ2-2	.	.	CASSLPRTGELFF	TGTGCCAGCAGTTTACCCAGGACCGGGGAGCTGTTTTTT
TRBV7-9	TRBJ1-5	TRBD1	.	CASSRTGVGSQPQHF	TGTGCCAGCAGTAGGACAGGGGTCGGCAGTCAGCCCCAGCATTTT
TRBV5-6	TRBJ2-7	TRBD2	.	CASSSGLDSYEQYF	TGTGCCAGCAGCTCGGGACTAGATAGCTACGAGCAGTACTTC
TRBV11-2	TRBJ1-4	.	.	CASSLGGPSTNEKLFF	TGTGCCAGCAGCTTAGGGGGCCCCTCAACTAATGAAAAACTGTTTTTT
TRBV27	TRBJ1-1	TRBD1	.	CASSLQGAATEAFF	TGTGCCAGCAGTTTACAGGGGGCAGCGACTGAAGCTTTCTTT
TRBV27	TRBJ2-1	TRBD1	.	CASSFGTGGLDEQFF	TGTGCCAGCAGTTTCGGGACAGGGGGTTTGGATGAGCAGTTCTTC
TRBV19	TRBJ1-2	.	.	CPLTLTGRYGYTF	TGTCCCCTCACCCTCACAGGGCGCTATGGCTACACCTTC
TRBV18	TRBJ2-5	.	.	CASSPRRQGGRETQYF	TGTGCCAGCTCACCACGCCGCCAGGGCGGCAGAGAGACCCAGTACTTC
TRBV28	TRBJ2-1	TRBD1	.	CASGRQGTLSYNEQFF	TGTGCCAGCGGCCGACAGGGAACACTCTCCTACAATGAGCAGTTCTTC
TRBV6-6	TRBJ1-1	TRBD1	.	CASRIATGGMNTEAFF	TGTGCCAGCCGCATTGCAACAGGGGGCATGAACACTGAAGCTTTCTTT
TRBV15	TRBJ2-7	.	.	CATSRDASYEQYF	TGTGCCACCAGCAGAGATGCGAGCTACGAGCAGTACTTC
TRBV19	TRBJ2-7	.	few	CASSPRDAYEQYF	TGTGCCAGTAGCCCCCGGGATGCCTACGAGCAGTACTTC
TRBV15	TRBJ1-6	TRBD1	.	CATSTRTGPNSPLHF	TGTGCCACCAGCACCAGGACAGGACCGAATTCACCCCTCCACTTT
TRBV5-1	TRBJ2-7	TRBD2	.	CASSLGGSGVSYEQYF	TGCGCCAGCAGTCTTGGAGGTAGCGGGGTCTCCTACGAGCAGTACTTC
TRBV5-1	TRBJ1-1	.	.	CASWNGGYTEAFF	TGCGCCAGCTGGAATGGGGGGTACACTGAAGCTTTCTTT
TRBV9	TRBJ1-2	.	.	CASSPRGGDYGYTF	TGTGCCAGCAGCCCAAGGGGGGGGGACTATGGCTACACCTTC
TRBV5-1	TRBJ2-5	TRBD2	.	CASTVSGGYAATQYF	TGCGCCAGCACCGTAAGCGGGGGCTATGCTGCGACCCAGTACTTC
TRBV7-7	TRBJ1-1	.	.	CASSFSQNTEAFF	TGTGCTAGCAGCTTTTCCCAGAACACTGAAGCTTTCTTT
TRBV9	TRBJ2-5	.	.	CASSAGGTQGFGETQYF	TGTGCCAGCAGCGCCGGGGGGACCCAGGGGTTCGGGGAGACCCAGTACTTC
TRBV6-2/TRBV6-3	TRBJ1-5	TRBD1	few	CASSDRAVLQPQHF	TGTGCCAGCAGTGACAGGGCGGTTTTGCAGCCCCAGCATTTT
TRBV30	TRBJ1-6	TRBD1	.	CAWRGQGTSPLHF	TGTGCCTGGAGAGGACAGGGTACTTCACCCCTCCACTTT
TRBV11-3	TRBJ2-2	.	.	CASSFQGTNTGELFF	TGTGCCAGCAGCTTCCAGGGGACGAACACCGGGGAGCTGTTTTTT
TRBV3-1/TRBV3-2	TRBJ1-3	.	.	CASSQNPRAGNTIYF	TGTGCCAGCAGCCAAAACCCCCGGGCTGGAAACACCATATATTTT
TRBV5-1	TRBJ1-5	.	.	CASSLDGQPQHF	TGCGCCAGCAGCTTGGATGGCCAGCCCCAGCATTTT
TRBV4-1	TRBJ1-1	TRBD1	once	CASSQDDRDMNTEAFF	TGCGCCAGCAGCCAAGATGACAGGGACATGAACACTGAAGCTTTCTTT
TRBV30	TRBJ2-2	.	.	CAWSSGQTSSNTGELFF	TGTGCCTGGAGCTCAGGACAGACTAGCTCGAACACCGGGGAGCTGTTTTTT